This T cell receptor (beta chain) was captured in a study of early T cells in non-severe SARS-CoV-2 infection. As part of library construction, unique molecular identifiers were attached to individual cDNA molecules. Using its own MiXCR run on the 5' RACE reads, TCRdb lists one record per CDR3 protein. The data hold over 30,000 distinct CDR3 sequences, with around 5% observed a single time. Trimming removed 7 bases from V and 8 bases from J; junction bases left unmatched: 14. CDR1 is LGHNT and CDR2 is FRNRAP in the germline V gene. The CDR3 runs 16 residues. This clonotype was observed many times. Input material: whole blood. The V call is TRBV12-5, the J call TRBJ2-4; 10 bases are a match to TRBD2. The source is an adult who was a healthcare worker with PCR-confirmed SARS-CoV-2 infection or an uninfected control (not recorded which). CDR3 DNA: TGTGCTAGTGCTCCCAGAAGCGGGGGGGCCGGAGACATTCAGTACTTC. Encoded protein: CASAPRSGGAGDIQYF.